These T cell receptor beta chains were read from a single sample in a study of T cell repertoires in cytomegalovirus infection. TCRdb independently ran MiXCR on the reads; one entry per CDR3 protein. The sample has approximately 700,000 distinct CDR3 sequences; about 40% are singletons. The sample comprised PBMCs. These TCRs come from a human donor in good health (CMV status not recorded). Some clones in this sample may be carry-over from other donors' samples. Both conserved end residues are part of each CDR3. A D gene is named only where the DNA matches it firmly. Some rows have no size entry. The others give once, few or many, or a class for an expanded clone.

V	D	J	size	CDR3	DNA
TRBV6-6	-	TRBJ2-1	-	CASSYRGAYNEQFF	TGTGCCAGCAGTTACCGAGGGGCTTACAATGAGCAGTTCTTC
TRBV28	-	TRBJ1-2	few	CASSFPGYYGYTF	TGTGCCAGCAGTTTCCCAGGGTACTATGGCTACACCTTC
TRBV6-4	-	TRBJ2-3	-	CASSEGLSDTQYF	TGTGCCAGCAGTGAAGGGTTGTCGGATACGCAGTATTTT
TRBV7-2	TRBD1	TRBJ2-5	-	CASSRGTGYETQYF	TGTGCCAGCAGCAGGGGGACAGGGTACGAGACCCAGTACTTC
TRBV12-3/TRBV12-4	TRBD1	TRBJ1-3	many	CASSLGGVDTIYF	TGTGCCAGCAGTCTAGGGGGCGTAGACACCATATATTTT
TRBV28	-	TRBJ2-7	few	CASQEGVGYEQYF	TGTGCCAGTCAAGAAGGGGTCGGGTACGAGCAGTACTTC
TRBV19	-	TRBJ2-3	-	CAISGIPGDTDTQYF	TGTGCCATTAGTGGAATCCCGGGAGACACAGATACGCAGTATTTT
TRBV25-1	TRBD2	TRBJ2-2	once	CASMGLAATGELFF	TGTGCCAGCATGGGACTAGCGGCCACCGGGGAGCTGTTTTTT
TRBV7-6	-	TRBJ2-7	-	CASSQGTEQYF	TGTGCCAGCAGCCAAGGAACCGAGCAGTACTTC
TRBV7-9	TRBD1	TRBJ2-1	-	CDSIPGQGHVDEQFF	TGTGACAGCATCCCCGGACAGGGCCATGTCGATGAGCAGTTCTTC
TRBV7-8	TRBD2	TRBJ2-1	-	CACSWTGTSGRMNEQFF	TGTGCCTGCAGCTGGACCGGGACTAGCGGGAGGATGAATGAGCAGTTCTTC
TRBV4-2	-	TRBJ1-5	-	CASSHPSTDFNQPQHF	TGTGCCAGCAGCCACCCCTCGACGGACTTCAATCAGCCCCAGCATTTT
TRBV5-1	TRBD1	TRBJ2-1	-	CASTQGVENEQFF	TGCGCCAGTACACAGGGGGTGGAGAATGAGCAGTTCTTC
TRBV20-1	-	TRBJ1-2	few	CSTYRGWDGYTF	TGCAGCACATACCGGGGTTGGGATGGCTACACCTTC
TRBV12-3/TRBV12-4	-	TRBJ1-6	-	CASSLGRRGSPLHF	TGTGCCAGCAGTTTGGGACGGAGGGGATCACCCCTCCACTTT
TRBV28	-	TRBJ1-2	-	CASRTQGSAGGYTF	TGTGCCAGCAGGACACAGGGATCCGCAGGTGGCTACACCTTC
TRBV20-1	-	TRBJ1-1	-	CSAKASRGMNTEAFF	TGCAGTGCTAAGGCATCTCGGGGGATGAACACTGAAGCTTTCTTT
TRBV20-1	-	TRBJ1-1	few	CSASRAAQRAFF	TGCAGTGCTTCCCGCGCGGCCCAACGTGCTTTCTTT
TRBV20-1	TRBD1	TRBJ2-5	few	CSAQGQDWGETQYF	TGCAGTGCCCAAGGACAGGACTGGGGGGAGACCCAGTACTTC
TRBV3-1	TRBD1	TRBJ2-7	-	CASSQEGGTAPYEQYF	TGTGCCAGCAGCCAAGAAGGTGGGACAGCCCCCTACGAGCAGTACTTC
TRBV28	TRBD1	TRBJ1-5	-	CASSSSSRDRGEHQPQHF	TGTGCCAGCAGTTCCTCGTCGAGGGACAGGGGTGAACATCAGCCCCAGCATTTT
TRBV28	TRBD1	TRBJ1-5	-	CASSTTGNNQPQHF	TGTGCCAGCAGTACGACAGGGAACAATCAGCCCCAGCATTTT
TRBV7-2	TRBD2	TRBJ2-1	-	CASSLDAGRGDEQFF	TGTGCCAGCAGCTTAGACGCCGGGAGGGGGGATGAGCAGTTCTTC
TRBV7-9	TRBD1	TRBJ1-1	-	CASSSYTGAVEAFF	TGTGCCAGCAGCTCCTATACAGGGGCCGTAGAAGCTTTCTTT